What follows are 20 T cell receptor beta chains derived from one specimen sequenced in a study of T cells in Graves' hyperthyroidism and ophthalmopathy. Authors of the study amplified TCR beta CDR3 regions from RNA transcripts. HTBI primers were used for first-round RT-PCR of the TCR CDR3. TCRdb passed the multiplex PCR reads through MiXCR, listing each CDR3 protein once. The profile shows fewer than 450,000 distinct CDR3 sequences, 15% to 20% of them singletons. Sequenced input: blood. Source of these receptors: a woman in her twenties or thirties with Graves' hyperthyroidism that later progressed to Graves' ophthalmopathy.

This clonotype has ten or more counts. The J gene is TRBJ1-5, the V gene TRBV12-3 or TRBV12-4; D remains unclear. The CDR3 consists of 16 residues. Trimming stripped 2 bases from V and 3 bases from J, with 14 bases between. This CDR3 is CASSLNGLDINQPQHF. The CDR3, as DNA: TGTGCCAGCAGTTTAAACGGACTTGACATCAATCAGCCCCAGCATTTT.

In this sample, this clonotype turned up a few times. The chain combines TRBV14 with TRBJ2-1, with D possibly TRBD1 on 6 matching bases. The germline V gene encodes CDR1 SGHDN and CDR2 FVKESK. The CDR3 contains 15 residues. V gave up 2 bases and J gave up 4 bases, with 12 bases separating them. CDR3 nucleotide sequence: TGTGCCAGCAGCCAACGGGACACCGGATACAATGAGCAGTTCTTC. Residues: CASSQRDTGYNEQFF.

V usage is TRBV18 and J usage is TRBJ2-4; D remains unclear. The CDR3 loop spans 15 amino acids. Deletions cut 3 bases from V and 3 bases from J, with 12 bases between. Per germline, CDR1 KGHSH and CDR2 LQKENI. The DNA for the CDR3 is TGTGCCAGCTCACCGGATCAGGTAGTCAAAAACATTCAGTACTTC. Its translation is CASSPDQVVKNIQYF. The entire variable domain, with the rest obtained from reference TRBV18 and TRBJ2-4, is as follows: NAGVMQNPRHLVRRRGQEARLRCSPMKGHSHVYWYRQLPEEGLKFMVYLQKENIIDESGMPKERFSAEFPKEGPSILRIQQVVRGDSAAYFCASSPDQVVKNIQYFGAGTRLSVL.

Concerning this clonotype: A much larger clone differs by one base, so this may be a read error. J is TRBJ2-2 and V is TRBV18; D could derive from TRBD1 or TRBD2 (6 bases each). Germline values: CDR1 KGHSH, CDR2 LQKENI. The CDR3 length is 16 residues. CDR3 sequence (DNA): TGTGCCAGCTCACCACCGGGGGGCATGTACACCGGGGGGCTGTTTTTT. This encodes CASSPPGGMYTGGLFF.

This clonotype was found many times. The V call is TRBV28, the J call TRBJ1-1, with a weak D call TRBD1 (6 bases). This CDR3 contains 16 residues. Between the trimmed V and J ends, which lost 3 bases and 8 bases, there was a span of 22 bases. CDR1 and CDR2 (germline): MDHEN, SYDVKM. Here the CDR3 DNA reads TGTGCCAGCAGTTTCTCGGGGACATTGAGGGGCGGGGAAGCTTTCTTT. Encoded protein: CASSFSGTLRGGEAFF.

The chain carries TRBV10-2 and TRBJ2-1; 14 bases agree with TRBD2. The germline V gene has CDR1 WSHSY and CDR2 SAAADI. The CDR3 has 19 amino acids. V lost 6 bases to trimming and J lost 3 bases; unmatched junction nucleotides: 13. This CDR3 is CASSYGLAGGPDLYNEQFF. CDR3 DNA: TGCGCCAGCAGCTATGGACTAGCGGGAGGCCCCGACCTCTACAATGAGCAGTTCTTC.

Ten or more counts support this clonotype. CDR3 nucleotide sequence: TGTGCCAGCGGGGAGGGTCGGTACGAGCAGTACTTC. Its protein is CASGEGRYEQYF. The chain employs TRBV28 and TRBJ2-7, with 7 bases lining up with TRBD2. The CDR3 length is 12 residues. The junction had 5 bases not matched to a gene; V was cut back by 8 bases and J by 4 bases. Germline V gene sequence: CDR1 MDHEN, CDR2 SYDVKM.

This clonotype has ten or more counts. The rearrangement joins TRBV10-1 to TRBJ2-7; possibly TRBD1 or TRBD2 for D (5 bases each). The CDR3 covers 18 residues. CDR1 WNHNN and CDR2 SYGVQD come from the germline V gene (reference sequence). V dropped 0 bases and J dropped 6 bases, with 24 bases sitting between them. Written as DNA, the CDR3 is TGCGCCAGCAGTGAGTCTGCGGGTTCGTGGGAAGGAAGGGGCGAGCAGTACTTC. Its translation: CASSESAGSWEGRGEQYF.

Many counts were recorded for this clonotype. This chain joins TRBV11-2 and TRBJ2-7; 7 bases are a match to TRBD1. J lost 3 bases, V lost 5 bases, and 4 bases had no gene match. The CDR3 spans 13 residues. CDR1 is SGHAT and CDR2 is FQNNGV in the germline V gene. The DNA of the CDR3 is TGTGCCAGCAGCACGGGACAGTACTACGAGCAGTACTTC. This encodes CASSTGQYYEQYF.

This clonotype was counted many times. This chain links TRBV27 with TRBJ2-1; D could derive from TRBD1 or TRBD2 (7 bases each). Germline lookup yields CDR1 MNHEY and CDR2 SMNVEV (reference sequence). The CDR3 is 16 residues long. V lost 7 bases, J lost 1 base, and 17 bases lay in between. The CDR3: CASTPRGGRSYNEQFF. The CDR3 nucleotides are TGTGCCAGCACCCCCAGGGGGGGTAGATCCTACAATGAGCAGTTCTTC.

This clonotype was counted many times. The chain links TRBV11-2 to TRBJ1-3, with no clear D. The ends were cut back, 3 bases at V and 0 bases at J, with 6 bases in the middle. The V gene's germline CDR1 is SGHAT and CDR2 FQNNGV. The CDR3 runs 14 residues. CDR3 amino acids: CASSLWLSGNTIYF. In nucleotides, the CDR3 is TGTGCCAGCAGCTTGTGGCTCTCTGGAAACACCATATATTTT.

This chain joins TRBV5-6 and TRBJ2-2, with D hard to call. Germline assignment: CDR1 SGHDT and CDR2 YYEEEE. Trimming stripped 1 base from V and 2 bases from J, with 12 bases between. The CDR3 totals 16 residues. CDR3 region: CASSLRRLANTGELFF. The CDR3 DNA sequence: TGTGCCAGCAGCTTGAGAAGGCTCGCAAACACCGGGGAGCTGTTTTTT.

The chain links TRBV10-3 to TRBJ2-3, with D perhaps TRBD2 (5 bases). The V end lost 4 bases, the J end lost 1 base, and 12 bases lay between the germline ends. Germline CDR1 is ENHRY and CDR2 is SYGVKD. The CDR3 contains 15 residues. The CDR3 spells CAISGTGTGTDTQYF. The CDR3 DNA is TGTGCCATCAGTGGGACGGGAACTGGCACAGATACGCAGTATTTT.

This clonotype was picked up many times. The J gene is TRBJ1-1, the V gene TRBV2; possible D gene TRBD1, 5 bases. Germline CDR1 is SNHLY and CDR2 is FYNNEI. CDR3 size: 14 residues. Trimming pared 0 bases from V and 4 bases from J, leaving 9 bases between. This chain's CDR3 is CASSEARGGTEAFF. The CDR3 nucleotides read TGTGCCAGCAGTGAAGCGAGGGGAGGCACTGAAGCTTTCTTT.

This chain uses TRBV7-8 with TRBJ1-1; maybe TRBD1 (5 bases). This CDR3 has 14 amino acids. CDR1 and CDR2 from the germline V gene are SGHVS and FQNEAQ. V lost 5 bases to trimming and J lost 0 bases, with 10 bases between them. The CDR3 DNA is TGTGCCAGCAGCGTCGGGACCTTGAACACTGAAGCTTTCTTT. It yields the protein CASSVGTLNTEAFF.

This clonotype was seen a few times. The rearrangement uses TRBV13 and TRBJ2-7; 9 nucleotides agree with TRBD1. The CDR3 runs 17 residues. Trimming cost V 7 bases and J 2 bases; bases outside gene matches: 15. The germline gives CDR1 PRHDT, CDR2 FYEKMQ (reference sequence). CDR3 region: CASTSAVADRGTYEQYF. DNA for the CDR3: TGTGCCAGCACCTCGGCGGTCGCGGACAGGGGTACCTACGAGCAGTACTTC.

This clonotype was detected a few times. CDR3 in DNA: TGCGCCAGCAGCCTCCCTCGGGTGACTAGCGGGGGGATAAGCTCCTACGAGCAGTACTTC. Translating gives CASSLPRVTSGGISSYEQYF. The V and J genes are TRBV5-1 and TRBJ2-7; 13 nucleotides line up with TRBD2. Germline CDR1 reads SGHRS; CDR2 reads YFSETQ. Germline trimming cut 4 bases from V and 0 bases from J; bases unmatched to any gene: 16. The CDR3 totals 20 residues. Based on the CDR3 plus reference TRBV5-1 and TRBJ2-7, the full variable domain is KAGVTQTPRYLIKTRGQQVTLSCSPISGHRSVSWYQQTPGQGLQFLFEYFSETQRNKGNFPGRFSGRQFSNSRSEMNVSTLELGDSALYLCASSLPRVTSGGISSYEQYFGPGTRLTVT.

On this clonotype: One junction end does not reproduce the germline sequence, and a read error may be involved. V is TRBV12-3 or TRBV12-4 and J is TRBJ2-7; 8 bases align to TRBD2. This CDR3 has 22 residues. The CDR3: CARSSYRSLRGGTRPSSYEQYF. CDR3 DNA sequence: TGTGCCCGCAGTTCTTATCGGTCTTTACGGGGGGGGACGCGCCCGAGCTCCTACGAGCAGTACTTC.

This clonotype showed up many times. V usage is TRBV6-1 and J usage is TRBJ2-1; D is ambiguous. V lost 7 bases, J lost 9 bases, and 16 bases lay in between. The V gene's germline CDR1 is MNHNS and CDR2 SASEGT. CDR3 length: 13 amino acids. CDR3 nucleotide sequence: TGTGCCAGCACCGACCCGTCTAGAGGTGAGCAGTTCTTC. Its protein product is CASTDPSRGEQFF.

This clonotype appeared many times. J is TRBJ2-2 and V is TRBV12-3 or TRBV12-4; D unresolved. The CDR3 is 13 residues long. The V end lost 2 bases, the J end lost 6 bases, and 7 bases lay between the germline ends. CDR3 sequence reads: CASSLSNAGELFF. The CDR3 bases are TGTGCCAGCAGTTTATCCAACGCCGGGGAGCTGTTTTTT.